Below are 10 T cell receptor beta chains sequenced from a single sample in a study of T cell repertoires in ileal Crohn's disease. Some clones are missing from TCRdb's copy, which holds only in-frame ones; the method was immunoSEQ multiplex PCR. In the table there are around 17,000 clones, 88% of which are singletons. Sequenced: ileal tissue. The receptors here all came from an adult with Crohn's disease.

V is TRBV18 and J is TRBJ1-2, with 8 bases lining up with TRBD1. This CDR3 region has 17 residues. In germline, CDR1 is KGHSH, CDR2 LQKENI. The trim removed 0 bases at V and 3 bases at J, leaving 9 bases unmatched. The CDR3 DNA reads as TGTGCCAGCTCACCACCGGTTCGGACAGGGCGATACTATGGCTACACCTTC. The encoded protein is CASSPPVRTGRYYGYTF. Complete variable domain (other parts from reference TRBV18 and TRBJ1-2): NAGVMQNPRHLVRRRGQEARLRCSPMKGHSHVYWYRQLPEEGLKFMVYLQKENIIDESGMPKERFSAEFPKEGPSILRIQQVVRGDSAAYFCASSPPVRTGRYYGYTFGSGTRLTVV.

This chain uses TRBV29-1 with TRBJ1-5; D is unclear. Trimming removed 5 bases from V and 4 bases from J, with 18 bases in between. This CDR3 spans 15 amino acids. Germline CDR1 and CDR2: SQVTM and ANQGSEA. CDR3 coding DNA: TGCAGCGTTATTGTAGTTTCGGGTCGTAATCAGCCCCAGCATTTT. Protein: CSVIVVSGRNQPQHF.

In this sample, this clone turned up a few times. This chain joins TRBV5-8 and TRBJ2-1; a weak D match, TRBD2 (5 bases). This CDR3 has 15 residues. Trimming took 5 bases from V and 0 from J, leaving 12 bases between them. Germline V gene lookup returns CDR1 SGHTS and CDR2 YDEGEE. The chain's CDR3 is CASRNRGSSYNEQFF. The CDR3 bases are TGTGCCAGCAGGAATCGAGGGAGCTCCTACAATGAGCAGTTCTTC.

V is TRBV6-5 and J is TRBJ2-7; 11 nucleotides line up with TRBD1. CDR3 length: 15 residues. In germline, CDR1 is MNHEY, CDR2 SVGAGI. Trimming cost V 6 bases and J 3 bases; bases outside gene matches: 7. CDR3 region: CASRKGDRGDYEQYF. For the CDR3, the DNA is TGTGCCAGCAGAAAGGGGGACAGGGGGGACTACGAGCAGTACTTC.

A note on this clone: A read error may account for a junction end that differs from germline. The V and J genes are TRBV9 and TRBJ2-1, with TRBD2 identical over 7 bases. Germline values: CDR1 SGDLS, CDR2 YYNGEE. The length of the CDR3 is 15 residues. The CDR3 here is CASSVGAGDYYEQFF. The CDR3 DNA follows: TGTGCCAGCAGCGTAGGGGCGGGAGACTACTATGAGCAGTTCTTC.

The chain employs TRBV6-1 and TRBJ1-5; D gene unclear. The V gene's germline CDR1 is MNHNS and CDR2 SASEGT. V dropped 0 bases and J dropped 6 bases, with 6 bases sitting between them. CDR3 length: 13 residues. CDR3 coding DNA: TGTGCCAGCAGTGAAGCGGGCACTCAGCCCCAGCATTTT. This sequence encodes CASSEAGTQPQHF.

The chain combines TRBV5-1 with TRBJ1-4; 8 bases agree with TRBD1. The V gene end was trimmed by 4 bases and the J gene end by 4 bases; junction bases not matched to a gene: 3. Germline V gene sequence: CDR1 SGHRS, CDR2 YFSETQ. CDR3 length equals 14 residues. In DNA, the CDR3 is TGCGCCAGCAGCGGGGGACAGGTTAATGAAAAACTGTTTTTT. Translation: CASSGGQVNEKLFF.

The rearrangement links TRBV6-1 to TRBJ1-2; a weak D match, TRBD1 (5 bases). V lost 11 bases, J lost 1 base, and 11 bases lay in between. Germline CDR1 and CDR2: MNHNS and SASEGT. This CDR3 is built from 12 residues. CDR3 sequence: CASTVLNYGYTF. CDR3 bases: TGTGCCTCGACAGTACTTAACTATGGCTACACCTTC.

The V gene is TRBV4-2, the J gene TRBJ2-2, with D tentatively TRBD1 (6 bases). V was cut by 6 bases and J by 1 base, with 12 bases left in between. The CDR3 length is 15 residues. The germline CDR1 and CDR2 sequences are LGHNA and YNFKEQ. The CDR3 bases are TGTGCCAGCAGGCACAGGGTAATGAACACCGGGGAGCTGTTTTTT. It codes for CASRHRVMNTGELFF.

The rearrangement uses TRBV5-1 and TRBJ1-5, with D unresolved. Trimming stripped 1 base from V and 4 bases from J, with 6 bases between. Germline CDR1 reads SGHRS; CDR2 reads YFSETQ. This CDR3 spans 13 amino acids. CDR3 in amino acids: CASSLRGNQPQHF. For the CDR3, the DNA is TGCGCCAGCAGCTTGAGAGGGAATCAGCCCCAGCATTTT.